A single sample is the source of the 30 T cell receptor beta chains below, sequenced in a study of cytomegalovirus exposure and HLA in healthy donors (dated by TCRdb to 2016 to 2017). The library was built by means of the immunoSEQ multiplex PCR assay. The multiplex PCR relied on a mix of 60 forward primers for TCR Vbeta segments and 13 reverse primers for TCR Jbeta segments. TCRdb limited this immuneACCESS table to in-frame rearrangements with V and J called. A share of clones is missing; checked studies link under half to unresolved V genes, and the rest is unexplained. For this sample the table gives about 180,000 clones, of which around 80% were detected only once. About 3.8% of the sample comes from the top ten. Input material: PBMCs. The source is a woman aged 55-75 years in good health and CMV-seropositive.

V usage is TRBV15 and J usage is TRBJ1-1, with no clear D. The V and J ends lost 0 bases and 4 bases respectively, with 6 bases between them. The CDR3 runs 13 residues. Germline CDR1 LNHNV, CDR2 YYDKDF (reference sequence). This CDR3 is CATSREQITEAFF. DNA for the CDR3: TGTGCCACCAGCAGAGAGCAGATCACTGAAGCTTTCTTT.

This clone was recorded a few times. The chain links TRBV2 to TRBJ1-2; D is unresolved. From germline, CDR1 is SNHLY and CDR2 FYNNEI. Trimming took off 6 bases at V and 4 bases at J, with 12 bases between the two ends. The CDR3 sequence is 13 residues long. The CDR3 bases are TGTGCCAGCAGCCCCGAAGAGGGCTATGGCTACACCTTC. It translates to CASSPEEGYGYTF. The complete variable domain, with remaining parts taken from reference TRBV2 and TRBJ1-2, reads EPEVTQTPSHQVTQMGQEVILRCVPISNHLYFYWYRQILGQKVEFLVSFYNNEISEKSEIFDDQFSVERPDGSNFTLKIRSTKLEDSAMYFCASSPEEGYGYTFGSGTRLTVV.

The table lists this clone with a count of one. J is TRBJ1-5 and V is TRBV2; 10 bases line up with TRBD1. Germline values: CDR1 SNHLY, CDR2 FYNNEI. The CDR3 is made up of 18 amino acids. J gave up 6 bases and V 2 bases, and 13 bases lay outside the gene matches. CDR3 amino acids: CASSEWGAPGQGRQPQHF. The CDR3 region has the DNA TGTGCCAGCAGTGAATGGGGGGCTCCGGGACAGGGGCGTCAGCCCCAGCATTTT.

This clone occurred a few times. The V gene is TRBV27, the J gene TRBJ2-7; D is ambiguous. Germline CDR1 MNHEY, CDR2 SMNVEV (reference sequence). The CDR3 sequence is 14 residues long. V dropped 5 bases and J dropped 3 bases, with 14 bases sitting between them. CDR3 amino acids: CASSSILQLYEQYF. CDR3 coding DNA: TGTGCCAGCAGTAGTATACTCCAACTCTACGAGCAGTACTTC.

The V call is TRBV11-3, the J call TRBJ2-3, with TRBD1 matching 10 bases. Per the germline V gene, CDR1 is SGHNT and CDR2 is YENEEA. Trimming took 4 bases from V and 2 from J; bases not matched to a gene: 3. This CDR3 has 15 amino acids. CDR3 loop: CASSSGQGNTDTQYF. CDR3 coding DNA: TGTGCCAGCAGCTCGGGACAGGGGAACACAGATACGCAGTATTTT.

The CDR3 loop is CAWSVTGNTGELFF. CDR3 coding DNA: TGTGCCTGGAGTGTAACAGGGAACACCGGGGAGCTGTTTTTT. The rearrangement links TRBV30 to TRBJ2-2; D perhaps matches TRBD1 (5 bases). The CDR3 has 14 amino acids. V lost 0 bases, J lost 1 base, and 6 bases lay in between. Germline V gene sequence: CDR1 GTSNPN, CDR2 SVGIG (reference sequence).

This clone has only a few counts. This sequence joins TRBV19 and TRBJ1-5, with a possible D match to TRBD1 (5 bases). Germline assignment: CDR1 LNHDA and CDR2 SQIVND (reference sequence). V was shortened by 7 bases and J by 3 bases, with 13 bases between the two germline ends. CDR3 length: 14 amino acids. CDR3 DNA: TGTGCCAGTACTATCCAGGGCTTCAATCAGCCCCAGCATTTT. Protein: CASTIQGFNQPQHF.

This clone has just one count. This chain connects TRBV4-2 to TRBJ2-7, with 8 nucleotides matching TRBD2. CDR1 LGHNA and CDR2 YNFKEQ come from the germline V gene. The CDR3 has 18 residues. The junction had 13 bases not matched to a gene; V was cut back by 0 bases and J by 3 bases. DNA of the CDR3: TGTGCCAGCAGCCAAGATTTTAACCCGGGGGGGGTGGGCTACGAGCAGTACTTC. It translates to CASSQDFNPGGVGYEQYF.

CDR3 in DNA: TGTGCCAGCAGTCCAAAGCTCAGGTTAGCCGGGGAGCTGTTTTTT. This gives the protein CASSPKLRLAGELFF. The chain carries TRBV27 and TRBJ2-2; D gene unclear. V lost 5 bases and J 6 bases, leaving 16 bases between the germline ends. CDR3 length equals 15 residues. CDR1 and CDR2 (germline): MNHEY, SMNVEV (reference sequence).

This chain connects TRBV30 to TRBJ1-6, with 7 nucleotides matching TRBD1. CDR1 and CDR2 (germline): GTSNPN, SVGIG (reference sequence). V lost 1 base to trimming and J lost 7 bases; unmatched junction nucleotides: 4. This CDR3 comprises 14 residues. The CDR3 DNA is TGTGCCTGGAGTGGGACAGGCGGCAATTCACCCCTCCACTTT. Its protein product is CAWSGTGGNSPLHF.

This clone was seen a handful of times. V and J are TRBV5-1 and TRBJ2-7; D is possibly TRBD1 (6 bases). The germline CDR1 and CDR2 sequences are SGHRS and YFSETQ. CDR3 length equals 17 residues. V was cut by 4 bases and J by 4 bases, with 24 bases left in between. The CDR3 spells CASSATLQGHQGYEQYF. The CDR3, as DNA: TGCGCCAGCAGCGCCACCCTACAGGGTCATCAAGGTTACGAGCAGTACTTC.

The V call is TRBV6-5, the J call TRBJ1-6, with TRBD1 matching over 9 bases. The junction had 1 base not matched to a gene; V was cut back by 5 bases and J by 5 bases. Germline lookup yields CDR1 MNHEY and CDR2 SVGAGI. CDR3 size: 14 residues. For the CDR3, the DNA is TGTGCCAGCAGTCGGGACAGGGATAATTCACCCCTCCACTTT. This translates into CASSRDRDNSPLHF.

This clone has only a few counts. This sample also contains other DNA sequences that code for the same CDR3. This sequence joins TRBV5-6 and TRBJ1-5; 8 nucleotides align to TRBD1. The ends lost 0 bases at V and 4 bases at J; junction bases unmatched: 3. The CDR3 consists of 15 residues. CDR1 and CDR2 (germline): SGHDT, YYEEEE. In DNA form, the CDR3 reads TGTGCCAGCAGCTTGGGGACAGGGAATAATCAGCCCCAGCATTTT. It specifies CASSLGTGNNQPQHF.

This clone has more than one count but fewer than ten. The chain recombines TRBV6-1 with TRBJ1-6; TRBD1 agrees at 9 bases. Trimming cost V 10 bases and J 7 bases; bases outside gene matches: 11. Germline CDR1 is MNHNS and CDR2 is SASEGT. The CDR3 length is 15 residues. DNA for the CDR3: TGTGCCACCTCACCCTGGACAGGGGAAAATTCACCCCTCCACTTT. This encodes CATSPWTGENSPLHF.

The rearrangement joins TRBV7-9 to TRBJ2-7; a weak D match, TRBD2 (6 bases). The CDR3 length is 17 residues. Germline lookup yields CDR1 SEHNR and CDR2 FQNEAQ (reference sequence). Deletions cut 1 base from V and 2 bases from J, with 18 bases between. The CDR3 DNA reads as TGTGCCAGCAGCTTAGATCCTAGGAGGGCCCCCCCCTACGAGCAGTACTTC. It codes for CASSLDPRRAPPYEQYF. The entire variable domain, with the rest obtained from reference TRBV7-9 and TRBJ2-7, is as follows: DTGVSQNPRHKITKRGQNVTFRCDPISEHNRLYWYRQTLGQGPEFLTYFQNEAQLEKSRLLSDRFSAERPKGSFSTLEIQRTEQGDSAMYLCASSLDPRRAPPYEQYFGPGTRLTVT.

The chain uses TRBV7-2 and TRBJ1-2; D is perhaps TRBD1 (6 bases). Germline V gene lookup returns CDR1 SGHTA and CDR2 FQGNSA. V was shortened by 5 bases and J by 4 bases, with 14 bases between the two germline ends. The CDR3 contains 14 residues. DNA of the CDR3: TGTGCCAGCAGCGCAGGGGCGGTGGGCTATGGCTACACCTTC. Its translation: CASSAGAVGYGYTF.

The V and J genes are TRBV5-8 and TRBJ2-1; 14 positions match TRBD2. CDR1 is SGHTS, CDR2 YDEGEE, per germline. The CDR3 consists of 17 residues. V lost 2 bases, J lost 8 bases, and 9 bases stayed unmatched. The CDR3 reads CASSFSSTSGRGHEQFF. The CDR3 region has the DNA TGTGCCAGCAGCTTCTCATCGACTAGCGGGAGGGGGCATGAGCAGTTCTTC.

V is TRBV25-1 and J is TRBJ2-7; TRBD1 matches at 9 bases. V was pared by 7 bases and J by 0 bases, with 7 bases of the junction left unmatched. The CDR3 contains 15 residues. CDR1 MGHDK and CDR2 SYGVNS come from the germline V gene. CDR3 residues: CASTGTGIYSYEQYF. CDR3 in DNA: TGTGCCAGCACAGGGACAGGGATCTACTCCTACGAGCAGTACTTC.

The J gene is TRBJ2-5, the V gene TRBV5-1; 7 bases align to TRBD1. The V and J ends lost 4 bases and 5 bases, in that order; junction bases with no gene match: 11. The CDR3 totals 15 residues. Looked up from germline, CDR1 is SGHRS and CDR2 is YFSETQ. In DNA form, the CDR3 reads TGCGCCAGCAGCGAAACAGGGGAGTGGGAGGAGACCCAGTACTTC. Its protein is CASSETGEWEETQYF.

V gene TRBV10-3 combines with J gene TRBJ2-7, with D possibly TRBD2 on 6 matching bases. The CDR3 totals 15 residues. Germline V gene sequence: CDR1 ENHRY, CDR2 SYGVKD. V was pared by 4 bases and J by 2 bases, with 15 bases between. CDR3 coding DNA: TGTGCCATCAGTGGGGTAGCGGAATTAACCTACGAGCAGTACTTC. This codes for CAISGVAELTYEQYF.

V usage is TRBV6-1 and J usage is TRBJ2-7; D is possibly TRBD1 (6 bases). CDR1 MNHNS and CDR2 SASEGT come from the germline V gene. V dropped 6 bases and J dropped 7 bases, with 16 bases sitting between them. The CDR3 runs 13 residues. CDR3 nucleotides: TGTGCCAGCAGCGCCCTCTGGGGGCGGGAGCAGTACTTC. Protein sequence: CASSALWGREQYF.

This clone was counted only a few times. This chain uses TRBV6-5 with TRBJ1-2, with TRBD1 identical over 7 bases. The CDR3 is made up of 13 amino acids. CDR1 is MNHEY, CDR2 SVGAGI, per germline. V lost 2 bases and J lost 8; bases outside the gene matches: 5. CDR3 DNA: TGTGCCAGCAGTTACCTGACAGGGCAAGGCTACACCTTC. It encodes CASSYLTGQGYTF.

The V call is TRBV6-5, the J call TRBJ1-2, with D unresolved. The V gene lost 2 bases and the J gene lost 8 bases, with 15 bases spanning the gap. This CDR3 comprises 14 residues. Germline loops: CDR1 MNHEY, CDR2 SVGAGI. CDR3: CASSYDGNSRGYTF. CDR3 DNA: TGTGCCAGCAGTTACGATGGTAATTCTAGAGGCTACACCTTC.

This chain connects TRBV7-3 to TRBJ1-2; 7 bases are a match to TRBD1. Germline values: CDR1 SGHTA, CDR2 FQGTGA. The CDR3 sequence is 13 residues long. V dropped 5 bases and J dropped 5; count of bases not matched to a gene: 5. Here the CDR3 DNA reads TGTGCCAGCAGCCCAGACAGGGATTATGGCTACACCTTC. It yields the protein CASSPDRDYGYTF. The full variable domain, its missing parts supplied by reference TRBV7-3 and TRBJ1-2, is GAGVSQTPSNKVTEKGKYVELRCDPISGHTALYWYRQSLGQGPEFLIYFQGTGAADDSGLPNDRFFAVRPEGSVSTLKIQRTERGDSAVYLCASSPDRDYGYTFGSGTRLTVV.

The genes are TRBV21-1 and TRBJ2-1; the table calls TRBD1, which could not be checked here. TRBV21-1 is deemed a pseudogene. The CDR3 runs to 13 residues. The chain's CDR3 is CASSEQGFYEQFF. CDR3 coding DNA: TGTGCCAGCAGCGAACAGGGGTTCTATGAGCAGTTCTTC.

The gene calls are TRBV7-9 and TRBJ1-4, with D perhaps matching TRBD1 (5 bases). The CDR3 contains 15 residues. Deletions cut 5 bases from V and 9 bases from J, with 19 bases between. CDR1 is SEHNR and CDR2 is FQNEAQ in the germline V gene (reference sequence). The CDR3 protein is CASSPGTHPTQKLFF. DNA of the CDR3: TGTGCCAGCAGCCCCGGGACTCATCCCACTCAAAAACTGTTTTTT. Variable domain in full (rest from reference TRBV7-9 and TRBJ1-4): DTGVSQNPRHKITKRGQNVTFRCDPISEHNRLYWYRQTLGQGPEFLTYFQNEAQLEKSRLLSDRFSAERPKGSFSTLEIQRTEQGDSAMYLCASSPGTHPTQKLFFGSGTQLSVL.

This CDR3 reads CASREREYGYNEQFF. The CDR3 nucleotides are TGTGCCAGCAGAGAACGGGAGTATGGTTACAATGAGCAGTTCTTC. The gene calls are TRBV7-8 and TRBJ2-1; weak D call: TRBD2 (6 bases). Trimming shortened V by 6 bases and J by 4 bases, and 16 bases separated the two germline ends. CDR3 size: 15 residues. Germline CDR1 is SGHVS and CDR2 is FQNEAQ.

The V call is TRBV7-2, the J call TRBJ2-2; maybe TRBD2 (5 bases). This CDR3 contains 14 residues. From germline, CDR1 is SGHTA and CDR2 FQGNSA. Deletions cut 3 bases from V and 6 bases from J, with 11 bases between. The CDR3 DNA reads as TGTGCCAGCAGCTTTACGGGGTTATCCGGGGAGCTGTTTTTT. As protein: CASSFTGLSGELFF. The full variable domain, with the rest looked up from reference TRBV7-2 and TRBJ2-2, is GAGVSQSPSNKVTEKGKDVELRCDPISGHTALYWYRQSLGQGLEFLIYFQGNSAPDKSGLPSDRFSAERTGGSVSTLTIQRTQQEDSAVYLCASSFTGLSGELFFGEGSRLTVL.

The chain has TRBV28 and TRBJ1-2; D is possibly TRBD1 (6 bases). V was clipped by 5 bases and J by 8 bases, with 24 bases between them. The CDR3 contains 16 residues. Germline CDR1 MDHEN, CDR2 SYDVKM. In nucleotides, the CDR3 is TGTGCCAGCAGTCTCCTTTCACAGGGCGTTGCGCGGGGCTACACCTTC. Translated: CASSLLSQGVARGYTF.

For this clone: A read error may account for a junction end that differs from germline. The V gene is TRBV4-1, the J gene TRBJ2-4; no reliable D call. The CDR3 is 17 amino acids. CDR1 is MGHRA, CDR2 YSYEKL, per germline. CDR3 in DNA: TGCGCCAGCAGCCAAGATCAAGGAATCGGCCCCCAAAACAGTCAGTACTTC. This codes for CASSQDQGIGPQNSQYF.